This is a list of T cell receptor beta chains from one sample in a study of cytomegalovirus exposure and HLA in healthy donors. Data came from immunoSEQ multiplex PCR; TCRdb stores just in-frame clones and leaves some out. The table shows roughly 150,000 clones, with around nine tenths occurring only once. Sequencing was performed on PBMCs. These receptors were collected from a woman aged 18-35 years in good health and CMV-seropositive. CDR3s include the opening cysteine and the closing phenylalanine or tryptophan. A D gene is named only where the DNA matches it firmly. Size is omitted from some rows. Given values are once, few, many or a class for expanded clones.

V gene	clone size	J gene	D gene	CDR3 protein	CDR3 DNA
TRBV29-1	-	TRBJ2-3	TRBD2	CRVSGLGMTDTQYF	TGCAGGGTGTCGGGACTAGGAATGACAGATACGCAGTATTTT
TRBV7-7	-	TRBJ2-5	TRBD2	CASSQGLAGASETQYF	TGTGCCAGCAGCCAGGGGCTAGCGGGAGCCTCTGAGACCCAGTACTTC
TRBV5-1	-	TRBJ2-5	-	CASSFWVGETQYF	TGCGCCAGCAGCTTTTGGGTGGGCGAGACCCAGTACTTC
TRBV6-5	-	TRBJ2-1	-	CATSTTFREGEQFF	TGTGCCACAAGCACTACTTTCCGGGAAGGTGAGCAGTTCTTC
TRBV6-5	-	TRBJ2-7	TRBD2	CASSPPGGYYEQYF	TGTGCCAGCAGCCCGCCGGGAGGCTACTACGAGCAGTACTTC
TRBV27	once	TRBJ1-4	-	CASSLSRTAATNEKLFF	TGTGCCAGCAGTTTATCCCGGACAGCTGCAACTAATGAAAAACTGTTTTTT
TRBV7-6	-	TRBJ2-3	-	CASSLTWDRASSSGTHTDTQYF	TGTGCCAGCAGCCTCACCTGGGACAGGGCCAGTTCTAGCGGGACTCACACAGATACGCAGTATTTT
TRBV29-1	-	TRBJ2-1	TRBD2	CSVGLAGAINNEQFF	TGCAGCGTTGGGCTAGCGGGAGCAATTAACAATGAGCAGTTCTTC
TRBV9	few	TRBJ1-3	-	CASSSTGFSGNTIYF	TGTGCCAGCAGCTCCACAGGGTTCTCAGGAAACACCATATATTTT
TRBV7-2	-	TRBJ2-2	TRBD2	CASSPLAGDIGELFF	TGTGCCAGCAGCCCACTAGCGGGAGACATCGGGGAGCTGTTTTTT
TRBV13	-	TRBJ2-1	-	CASNFGRDYNEQFF	TGTGCCAGCAACTTTGGGAGAGACTACAATGAGCAGTTCTTC
TRBV19	-	TRBJ1-2	TRBD1	CASSTRQGEGYGYTF	TGTGCCAGTAGTACTAGACAGGGAGAGGGCTATGGCTACACCTTC
TRBV4-2	-	TRBJ1-1	-	CASSQDPGTPTGPGRAFF	TGTGCCAGCAGCCAAGATCCTGGAACCCCGACAGGCCCAGGCCGAGCTTTCTTT
TRBV7-2	-	TRBJ2-3	-	CASSFSGLRDTQYF	TGTGCCAGCAGCTTTAGCGGTCTTAGAGATACGCAGTATTTT
TRBV6-5	-	TRBJ1-3	-	CASSSQGTASGNTIYF	TGTGCCAGCAGTTCGCAGGGCACCGCCTCTGGAAACACCATATATTTT
TRBV4-2	once	TRBJ2-2	TRBD1	CASSRDRGTGELFF	TGTGCCAGCAGCCGAGACAGGGGAACCGGGGAGCTGTTTTTT
TRBV4-2	-	TRBJ2-1	TRBD2	CASSQDDGGSSYNEQFF	TGTGCCAGCAGCCAAGATGACGGCGGGAGCTCCTACAATGAGCAGTTCTTC
TRBV6-5	-	TRBJ1-4	-	CASSYGRGNEKLFF	TGTGCCAGCAGTTACGGCAGGGGTAATGAAAAACTGTTTTTT
TRBV7-8	-	TRBJ2-5	-	CASSLVVEETQYF	TGTGCCAGCAGCTTAGTCGTAGAAGAGACCCAGTACTTC
TRBV4-3	once	TRBJ2-6	-	CASSQANTGANVLTF	TGCGCCAGCAGCCAAGCTAATACTGGGGCCAACGTCCTGACTTTC
TRBV12-5	-	TRBJ1-5	-	CASGPPGRQPQHF	TGTGCTAGTGGCCCTCCTGGGAGGCAGCCCCAGCATTTT
TRBV5-4	-	TRBJ2-7	-	CASSLDGTGDYEQYF	TGTGCCAGCAGCTTGGATGGGACGGGGGACTACGAGCAGTACTTC
TRBV28	once	TRBJ2-7	TRBD1	CASSLTGQPPYEQYF	TGTGCCAGCAGTTTAACGGGACAGCCACCCTACGAGCAGTACTTC
TRBV15	-	TRBJ1-3	-	CATSSPQIFGNTIYF	TGTGCCACCAGCAGTCCCCAGATCTTTGGAAACACCATATATTTT
TRBV7-2	-	TRBJ1-5	TRBD1	CASSSTTGGGFQPQHF	TGTGCCAGCAGCTCAACCACAGGGGGCGGTTTTCAGCCCCAGCATTTT
TRBV4-1	few	TRBJ1-5	TRBD1	CASSQVNLLGTGGQPQHF	TGCGCCAGCAGCCAAGTTAATCTGTTGGGGACAGGGGGACAGCCCCAGCATTTT
TRBV11-2	-	TRBJ2-5	-	CASSLVGTTETQYF	TGTGCCAGCAGCTTAGTTGGGACAACGGAGACCCAGTACTTC
TRBV28	-	TRBJ2-1	TRBD2	CASSSTGTSGMSSYNEQFF	TGTGCCAGCAGTTCCACCGGGACTAGCGGGATGAGCTCCTACAATGAGCAGTTCTTC
TRBV13	-	TRBJ2-7	TRBD1	CASSSGQGKYEQYF	TGTGCCAGCAGCTCGGGACAGGGAAAATACGAGCAGTACTTC
TRBV28	once	TRBJ2-5	-	CASSRDFRETQYF	TGTGCCAGCAGTAGGGACTTCCGAGAGACCCAGTACTTC
TRBV10-1	few	TRBJ1-5	-	CASFNNNQPQHF	TGCGCCAGCTTTAATAACAATCAGCCCCAGCATTTT
TRBV4-3	-	TRBJ2-7	-	CASSQETGSEQYF	TGCGCCAGCAGCCAAGAAACGGGTTCCGAGCAGTACTTC
TRBV9	once	TRBJ2-3	TRBD2	CASSVAPAGGPGGAQYF	TGTGCCAGCAGCGTAGCCCCAGCGGGGGGGCCCGGTGGGGCGCAGTATTTT
TRBV9	-	TRBJ2-7	-	CASSPRGRNYEQYF	TGTGCCAGCAGTCCCAGGGGCAGAAACTACGAGCAGTACTTC
TRBV18	-	TRBJ1-1	-	CASSRFSGEMNTEAFF	TGTGCCAGCTCACGCTTTTCCGGGGAAATGAACACTGAAGCTTTCTTT
TRBV30	-	TRBJ1-2	-	CAWTAGDLYYGYTF	TGTGCCTGGACGGCAGGGGACCTATACTATGGCTACACCTTC
TRBV11-2	-	TRBJ1-2	-	CASSSSYGYTF	TGTGCCAGCAGCTCGAGTTATGGCTACACCTTC
TRBV30	once	TRBJ2-7	TRBD1	CAWRNNRGPRSYEQYF	TGTGCCTGGAGGAACAACAGGGGCCCCAGGTCTTACGAGCAGTACTTC
TRBV19	-	TRBJ2-7	TRBD2	CASSQALAGAISYEQYF	TGTGCCAGTAGCCAGGCTCTAGCGGGAGCGATCTCCTACGAGCAGTACTTC
TRBV29-1	-	TRBJ1-2	-	CSIETGGRYTF	TGCAGCATTGAAACTGGAGGGCGCTACACCTTC
TRBV9	-	TRBJ2-5	TRBD2	CASSVVTSGQETQYF	TGTGCCAGCAGCGTAGTTACTAGCGGACAAGAGACCCAGTACTTC
TRBV5-1	-	TRBJ2-2	TRBD2	CASRGLAGANTGELFF	TGCGCCAGCAGGGGACTAGCGGGAGCGAACACCGGGGAGCTGTTTTTT
TRBV5-1	few	TRBJ1-2	-	CASSLGSTGYTF	TGCGCCAGCAGCTTGGGGAGTACTGGCTACACCTTC
TRBV6-1	-	TRBJ1-5	-	CASSDDAGTKFSNQPQHF	TGTGCCAGCAGTGATGATGCCGGGACAAAATTTAGCAATCAGCCCCAGCATTTT
TRBV20-1	few	TRBJ2-1	-	CSTDKHNEQFF	TGCAGTACGGACAAGCACAATGAGCAGTTCTTC
TRBV28	-	TRBJ2-5	TRBD1	CASSSGGQGEETQYF	TGTGCCAGCAGTTCCGGGGGACAGGGAGAAGAGACCCAGTACTTC